This TCR beta chain is from a study of T cell responses to AZD1222 COVID-19 vaccine (dated by TCRdb to the early 2020s). Study-level background: AZD1222 recipients given second doses at about 4 weeks or at about 12 weeks were pooled, since spike-specific TCR depth and breadth were not found to differ between the two schedules. A total of more than 230 trial participants underwent TCR sequencing, of whom about 210 received two doses of AZD1222 and 26 received two doses of the MenACWY control vaccine. Trial participants were enrolled by age into subgroups of 18-55, 56-69 and 70-plus years, and around 140, 26 and 57 TCR-sequenced participants, respectively, were included in these subgroups.

Trimming takes 5 bases from V and 4 bases from J, and the germline ends sit 17 bases apart. The CDR3 covers 15 residues, taking in both the cysteine and the phenylalanine. Left in the record is the CDR3 DNA by itself, 45 bases read in frame from the first base. From a lookup of the germline V gene (reference sequence), CDR1 and CDR2 are SEHNR and FQNEAQ. The CDR3 regions of human TCRbeta chains were subjected to immunosequencing. Per the original workflow: Repertoire TCRs were matched against a reference library of SARS-CoV-2-specific TCRs generated with the MIRA antigen-specificity platform. Breadth was defined as the fraction of unique TCRs that were SARS-CoV-2-associated. Depth was defined as the fraction of total T cells that were SARS-CoV-2-associated. Each spike-specific TCR was assigned to its reactive spike region and to a CD4 or CD8 class using the MIRA data. Log10-transformed breadth and depth values were compared by one-way ANOVA with Sidak's multiple comparisons tests. TCRdb took this table from immuneACCESS and kept in-frame rearrangements with V and J called. Such tables lack part of the clones; where checked against another copy, unresolved V genes explain under half of the gap, and the rest is unexplained. Clone size and the V and J calls come from that table; the DNA yielded D and trimming. Recorded for this sample are fewer than 110,000 clones; roughly 87% of them occurred a single time. The ten largest clonotypes hold about 17% of the sample.

On this clone itself: The target of this receptor is not known. Qualities for individual bases were not recorded, and no much larger clone is one base off.

Overall study results and their limits: Reportedly, close to half of the unique spike-specific TCRs recognized epitopes lying outside the regions that are mutated in the B.1.351 and B.1.1.7 variants. Because no day 14 peak-response samples were available, repertoires were characterized only after the peak T cell response. Spike-specific TCR breadth and depth rose significantly after two AZD1222 doses compared with day 0 and with MenACWY recipients. Conclusions about previously exposed vaccinees are limited, since just 5 or 6 AZD1222 recipients were seropositive for SARS-CoV-2 at baseline. Most participants were white British and females outnumbered males, and the authors suggested that clonal diversity may have been underestimated. The 56-69-year group was small, and its depth increase did not reach significance, likely because of low power. The vaccine-associated CD4 TCRs covered the entire spike protein, and the dominant responses fell in regions 160-218 and 743-854.

The sample's time point label, in plain terms: baseline before first vaccination. The vaccinee samples were drawn from two UK trials, COV001 and COV002, one of which was a single-blind randomized controlled phase 2/3 trial testing AZD1222 (ChAdOx1 nCoV-19) in healthy adults. For TCRbeta chain sequencing, PBMC samples were collected from trial participants at day 0 and at day 28 after the second dose. This material consisted of peripheral blood, taken on day 0 of AZD1222 vaccination. This receptor chain uses TRBV7-9 and TRBJ1-1, and the D gene may be TRBD1, 5 bases matching. The clonotype originates from an adult in good health. The base sequence is TGTGCCAGCAGCCCGGGGGAAATCCGGGGCACTGAAGCTTTCTTT. This encodes CASSPGEIRGTEAFF.